This TCR beta chain originates from a study of blood T cell repertoires in COVID-19. As for the study in general: T cells, B-cell-depleted T cells, or PBMCs supplied cDNA or gDNA.

Libraries were prepared by immunoSEQ multiplex PCR; TCRdb keeps only in-frame clonotypes and omits some of them. This table has some 20,000 clones, 80% to 90% appearing once. The sample comprised peripheral blood. This TCR came from a woman between 55 and 75 years old with active COVID-19.

This CDR3 is CASSLGGGYEQYF. The CDR3 DNA sequence: TGTGCCAGCTCCTTGGGCGGAGGCTACGAGCAGTACTTC. The genes are TRBV9 and TRBJ2-7; TRBD2 might be the D (5 bases). Germline V gives CDR1 SGDLS, CDR2 YYNGEE. The ends were cut back, 7 bases at V and 3 bases at J, with 14 bases in the middle. This CDR3 comprises 13 residues.